The present entry profiles one T cell receptor (beta chain) with its context. Its cognate antigen has yet to be identified. Within one base of it there is no much larger clone, and no base qualities were kept. Participants in the prospective study were aged about 18 to 95 years, lived in 20 to 25 United States geographic areas, and enrolled through a virtual design. To assign participants to cohorts, the prospective study relied on clinical history that participants themselves reported in a screening survey and a study questionnaire. Recovered participants in ImmuneRACE Cohort 3 were defined by two consecutive negative NP/OP PCR tests, clearance by a healthcare professional, or resolution of symptoms. Mobile phlebotomists in the prospective study collected whole blood, serum and a nasopharyngeal or oropharyngeal swab from every participant. Participants in the prospective study had the option to provide additional blood draws and questionnaires over a roughly 2-month period. Before DNA extraction, blood samples from the prospective study were shipped at room temperature or frozen.

The data were taken from a study of blood T cell repertoires in COVID-19 (TCRdb year 2020). With regard to the full study: Samples from collaborators originated in the United States, Italy and Spain and spanned both the acute and convalescent phases of COVID-19. The prospective study material was composed of cDNA or gDNA derived from T cells, B-cell-depleted T cells, or PBMCs. The dataset comprised deeply sampled blood TCRbeta repertoires from subjects exposed to, actively infected with, or recovered from COVID-19. The repertoires were released in a freely available public database intended as a resource for research on the immune response to SARS-CoV-2. Samples came from the ongoing ImmuneRACE study (first 160 participants) plus 1,254 subjects from 6 global collaborators. A de-identified subject ID, COVID-19 status, age in years and sex were almost always included in the sample metadata. HLA class I and class II types, where available, came from metadata supplied by the sample provider rather than from assay-based typing. Overall study results and their limits: The quantity of clinical and demographic metadata differed by source and by participant and was supplied without curation.

The immunoSEQ Assay, a bias-controlled multiplex PCR, was used to amplify TCRbeta CDR3 regions from genomic DNA. On the study's bioinformatics: The number of nucleated cells in each sample was estimated by amplification of reference gene primers within the assay. To quantify the absolute abundance of each unique TCRbeta CDR3 rearrangement, sequence reads were collapsed and filtered. For each sample, productive Simpson clonality was calculated by taking the square root of Simpson's diversity index across productive rearrangements. TCRdb holds this immuneACCESS table with in-frame rearrangements only. Some clones are missing; in checked studies, unresolved V genes explain under half, and the rest has no known cause. V, J and clone size are those of that table, while D and trimming were read from the DNA. The sample includes 150,000 or so clones, with 78% observed a single time. The ten biggest clones cover roughly 5.6% of the sample.

V trim: 1 base; J trim: 4 bases; unmatched bases: 3. The germline V gene provides CDR1 LGHNA and CDR2 YNFKEQ. The CDR3 runs 14 residues from the cysteine to the phenylalanine. The sequence is cut down to CDR3 DNA, 42 bases in frame from base 1. Specimen: PBMCs or T cells enriched from blood (not recorded which). This receptor was obtained from a woman aged 45 to 65 who had recovered from COVID-19. The rearranged chain carries TRBV4-2 and TRBJ1-1; 7 nucleotides in the junction match TRBD1. At the DNA level, the sequence is TGTGCCAGCAGCCAAGCTTCAGGGGGCACTGAAGCTTTCTTT. Translated, this is CASSQASGGTEAFF.